A selection of T cell receptor beta chains follows, all from one sample in a study of blood T cell repertoires in COVID-19. Method: immunoSEQ multiplex PCR; TCRdb's copy keeps in-frame clones and lacks some. Found here are about 280,000 clones, roughly 89% of them singletons; the top ten hold roughly 0.96%. The sequenced sample consisted of peripheral blood. All receptors come from a woman between 40 and 50 years old who had recovered from COVID-19. CDR3s include the opening cysteine and the closing phenylalanine or tryptophan. The D gene is left open where the match is weak. Clone size is given for some rows only: seen once, a few or many times, or a class if the clone is expanded.

cdr3_aa: CASRKGETQYF; d_call: .; v_call: TRBV7-8; clone_size: once
cdr3_aa: CASSQRGGDKKTQYF; d_call: TRBD2; v_call: TRBV3-1/TRBV3-2; clone_size: .
cdr3_aa: CASSSRTGQETQYF; d_call: TRBD1; v_call: TRBV7-9; clone_size: .
cdr3_aa: CASSLDRRQATYEQYF; d_call: .; v_call: TRBV11-2; clone_size: .
cdr3_aa: CASSQCRGYTGELFF; d_call: .; v_call: TRBV23-1; clone_size: .
cdr3_aa: CASSSSGQGDTEAFF; d_call: TRBD1; v_call: TRBV5-1; clone_size: .
cdr3_aa: CAWSQAGGNQPQHF; d_call: .; v_call: TRBV30; clone_size: .
cdr3_aa: CSALRLEDTEAFF; d_call: .; v_call: TRBV29-1; clone_size: once
cdr3_aa: CASSLVLDGPEQYF; d_call: .; v_call: TRBV7-2; clone_size: .
cdr3_aa: CASSPPLVPSQHF; d_call: .; v_call: TRBV11-2; clone_size: .
cdr3_aa: CASSQGRPGGTFSPLHF; d_call: TRBD1; v_call: TRBV3-1/TRBV3-2; clone_size: .
cdr3_aa: CASSLERVRATDTQYF; d_call: .; v_call: TRBV7-8; clone_size: .
cdr3_aa: CASRTSRGVQETQYF; d_call: TRBD2; v_call: TRBV27; clone_size: .
cdr3_aa: CASRPRVFATEAFF; d_call: .; v_call: TRBV6-5; clone_size: .